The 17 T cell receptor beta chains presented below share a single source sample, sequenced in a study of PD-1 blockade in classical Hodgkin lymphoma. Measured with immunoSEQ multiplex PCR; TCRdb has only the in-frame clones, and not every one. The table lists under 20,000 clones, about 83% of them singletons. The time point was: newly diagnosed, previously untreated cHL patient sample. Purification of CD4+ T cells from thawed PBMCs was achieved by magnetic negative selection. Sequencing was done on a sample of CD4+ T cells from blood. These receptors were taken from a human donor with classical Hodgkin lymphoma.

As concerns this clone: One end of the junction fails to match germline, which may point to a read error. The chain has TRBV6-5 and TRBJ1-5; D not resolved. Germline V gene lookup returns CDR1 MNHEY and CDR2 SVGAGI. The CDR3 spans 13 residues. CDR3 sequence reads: CASKNSDSRGRYF. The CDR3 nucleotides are TGTGCCAGCAAAAATTCAGACTCTCGAGGGAGGTATTTT.

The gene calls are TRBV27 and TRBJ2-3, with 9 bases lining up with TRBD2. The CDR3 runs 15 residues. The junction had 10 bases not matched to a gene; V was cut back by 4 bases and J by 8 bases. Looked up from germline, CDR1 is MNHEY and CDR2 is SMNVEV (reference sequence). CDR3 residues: CASSSSGVGMSTQYF. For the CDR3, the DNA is TGTGCCAGCAGTTCTAGCGGGGTGGGTATGTCTACGCAGTATTTT.

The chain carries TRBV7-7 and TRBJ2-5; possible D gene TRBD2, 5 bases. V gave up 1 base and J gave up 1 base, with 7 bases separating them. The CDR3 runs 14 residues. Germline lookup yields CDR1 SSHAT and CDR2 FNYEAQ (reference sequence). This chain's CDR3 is CASSLVGVQETQYF. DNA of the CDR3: TGTGCCAGCAGCTTAGTCGGGGTCCAAGAGACCCAGTACTTC.

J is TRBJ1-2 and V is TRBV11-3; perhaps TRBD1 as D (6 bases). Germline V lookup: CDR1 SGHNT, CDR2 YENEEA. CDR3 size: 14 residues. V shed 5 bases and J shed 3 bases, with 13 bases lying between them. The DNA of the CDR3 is TGTGCCAGCAGCCCCCGCAGGGGTTACTATGGCTACACCTTC. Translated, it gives CASSPRRGYYGYTF. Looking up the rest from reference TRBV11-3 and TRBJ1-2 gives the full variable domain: EAGVVQSPRYKIIEKKQPVAFWCNPISGHNTLYWYLQNLGQGPELLIRYENEEAVDDSQLPKDRFSAERLKGVDSTLKIQPAELGDSAVYLCASSPRRGYYGYTFGSGTRLTVV.

For the CDR3, the DNA is TGTGCCAGCAGCTTCGGGTCTAGCGGGAGTGGAAACATTCAGTACTTC. Translated: CASSFGSSGSGNIQYF. V and J are TRBV11-2 and TRBJ2-4; 10 bases fit TRBD2. This CDR3 is 16 amino acids long. Losses at the gene ends were 3 bases for V and 6 bases for J; bases not matched to a gene: 8. CDR1 SGHAT and CDR2 FQNNGV come from the germline V gene.

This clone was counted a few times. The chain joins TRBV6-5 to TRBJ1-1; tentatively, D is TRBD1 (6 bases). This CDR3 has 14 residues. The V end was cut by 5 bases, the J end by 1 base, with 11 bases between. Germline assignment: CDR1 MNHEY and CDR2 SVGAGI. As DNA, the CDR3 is TGTGCCAGCAGTCAGGACAGCAGGAACACTGAAGCTTTCTTT. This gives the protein CASSQDSRNTEAFF.

CDR3 DNA: TGTGCCACCAGCAGAGTTACGGGGGTCGGGAACACTGAAGCTTTCTTT. This codes for CATSRVTGVGNTEAFF. This chain connects TRBV15 to TRBJ1-1; a weak D match, TRBD1 (5 bases). Germline V gene sequence: CDR1 LNHNV, CDR2 YYDKDF (reference sequence). The CDR3 runs 16 residues. Between the trimmed V and J ends, which lost 1 base and 1 base, there was a span of 13 bases.

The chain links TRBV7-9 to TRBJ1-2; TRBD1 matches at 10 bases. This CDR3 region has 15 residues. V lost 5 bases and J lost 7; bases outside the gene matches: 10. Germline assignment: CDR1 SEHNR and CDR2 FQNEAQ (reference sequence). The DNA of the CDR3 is TGTGCCAGCAGCCAAGATTGGACAGGGGGTGGTGGCTACACCTTC. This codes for CASSQDWTGGGGYTF.

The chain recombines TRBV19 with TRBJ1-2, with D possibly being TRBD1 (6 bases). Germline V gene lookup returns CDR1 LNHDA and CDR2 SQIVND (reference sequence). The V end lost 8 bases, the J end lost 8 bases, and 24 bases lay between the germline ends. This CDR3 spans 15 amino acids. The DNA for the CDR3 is TGTGCCAGTCGACCTTCCCAACAGGGATTGGGGGGCTACACCTTC. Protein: CASRPSQQGLGGYTF.

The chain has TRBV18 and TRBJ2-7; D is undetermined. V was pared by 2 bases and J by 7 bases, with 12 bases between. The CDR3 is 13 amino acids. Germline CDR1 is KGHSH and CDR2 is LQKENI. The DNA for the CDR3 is TGTGCCAGCTCACCAACCGCGACTGGAGAGCAGTACTTC. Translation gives CASSPTATGEQYF.

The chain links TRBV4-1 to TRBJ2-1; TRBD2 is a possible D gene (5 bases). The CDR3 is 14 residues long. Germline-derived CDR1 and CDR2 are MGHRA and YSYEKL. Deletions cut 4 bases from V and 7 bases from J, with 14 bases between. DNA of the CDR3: TGCGCCAGCAGCCCGCCCCAGCGGTTGAATGAGCAGTTCTTC. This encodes CASSPPQRLNEQFF.

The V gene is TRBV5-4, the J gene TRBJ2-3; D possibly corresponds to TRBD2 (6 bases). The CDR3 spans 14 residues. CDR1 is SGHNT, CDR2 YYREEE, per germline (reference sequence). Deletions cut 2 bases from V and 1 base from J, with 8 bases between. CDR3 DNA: TGTGCCAGCAGCTTACAGCGGGGCACAGATACGCAGTATTTT. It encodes CASSLQRGTDTQYF.

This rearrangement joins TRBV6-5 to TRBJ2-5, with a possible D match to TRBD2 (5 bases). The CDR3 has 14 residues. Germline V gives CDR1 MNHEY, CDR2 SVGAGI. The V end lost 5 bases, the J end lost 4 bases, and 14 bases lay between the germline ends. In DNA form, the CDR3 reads TGTGCCAGCAGTCCCGGTCGGGGTGGAGAGACCCAGTACTTC. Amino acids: CASSPGRGGETQYF.

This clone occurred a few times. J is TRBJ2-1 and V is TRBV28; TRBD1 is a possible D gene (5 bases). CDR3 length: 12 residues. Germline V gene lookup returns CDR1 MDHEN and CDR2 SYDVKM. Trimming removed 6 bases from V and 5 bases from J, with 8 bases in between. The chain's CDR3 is CASRTANNEQFF. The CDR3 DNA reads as TGTGCCAGCAGGACAGCTAACAATGAGCAGTTCTTC.

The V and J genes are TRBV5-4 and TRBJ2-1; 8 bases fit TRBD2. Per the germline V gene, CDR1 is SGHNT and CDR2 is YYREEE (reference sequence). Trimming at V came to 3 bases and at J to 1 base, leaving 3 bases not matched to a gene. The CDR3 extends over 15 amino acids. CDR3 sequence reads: CASSSRGASYNEQFF. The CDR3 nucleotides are TGTGCCAGCAGCTCGCGGGGGGCGTCCTACAATGAGCAGTTCTTC.

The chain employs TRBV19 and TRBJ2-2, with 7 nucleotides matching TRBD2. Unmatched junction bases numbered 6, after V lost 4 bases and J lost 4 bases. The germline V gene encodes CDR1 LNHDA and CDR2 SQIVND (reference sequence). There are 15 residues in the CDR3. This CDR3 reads CASSRGGRGTGELFF. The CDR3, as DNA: TGTGCCAGTAGTAGGGGAGGGCGGGGCACCGGGGAGCTGTTTTTT.

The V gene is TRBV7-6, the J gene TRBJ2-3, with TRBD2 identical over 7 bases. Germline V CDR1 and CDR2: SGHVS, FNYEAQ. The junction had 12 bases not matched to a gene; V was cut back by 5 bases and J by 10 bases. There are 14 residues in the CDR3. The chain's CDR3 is CASSPFGRAGAQYF. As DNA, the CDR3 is TGTGCCAGCAGCCCCTTTGGTCGGGCGGGAGCGCAGTATTTT.